The 22 T cell receptor beta chains presented below share a single source sample, sequenced in a study of T cell clones after liver transplantation. Clones were sequenced by immunoSEQ multiplex PCR, and TCRdb holds only the in-frame ones, with some missing. The sample shows just over 60,000 clones, roughly two thirds of them seen only once. Sequencing used CD4+ T cells from blood, obtained before liver transplant. These receptors originate from a human donor who received a liver transplant.

The gene calls are TRBV10-2 and TRBJ1-1, with 7 bases matching TRBD1. The CDR3 covers 14 residues. Germline CDR1 reads WSHSY; CDR2 reads SAAADI. V dropped 6 bases and J dropped 0; count of bases not matched to a gene: 4. The CDR3 region is CASRKTGMNTEAFF. CDR3 sequence (DNA): TGCGCCAGCAGGAAGACAGGGATGAACACTGAAGCTTTCTTT.

This chain connects TRBV7-9 to TRBJ2-7; TRBD2 is a possible D gene (5 bases). Germline CDR1 reads SEHNR; CDR2 reads FQNEAQ (reference sequence). This CDR3 is built from 11 residues. Trimming shortened V by 5 bases and J by 7 bases, and 9 bases separated the two germline ends. The DNA of the CDR3 is TGTGCCAGCAGCCCTGGCGGGGAGCAGTACTTC. Amino acids: CASSPGGEQYF.

V usage is TRBV14 and J usage is TRBJ2-4, with D perhaps matching TRBD2 (6 bases). The CDR3 covers 12 residues. V was pared by 4 bases and J by 6 bases, with 7 bases between. CDR1 SGHDN and CDR2 FVKESK come from the germline V gene. CDR3 protein: CASSPAGNIQYF. Here the CDR3 DNA reads TGTGCCAGCAGCCCAGCGGGAAACATTCAGTACTTC. The variable domain in full, with the rest retrieved from reference TRBV14 and TRBJ2-4, is EAGVTQFPSHSVIEKGQTVTLRCDPISGHDNLYWYRRVMGKEIKFLLHFVKESKQDESGMPNNRFLAERTGGTYSTLKVQPAELEDSGVYFCASSPAGNIQYFGAGTRLSVL.

This clone was observed a handful of times. The V call is TRBV2, the J call TRBJ2-7; a possible D gene is TRBD2 (6 bases). CDR1 is SNHLY and CDR2 is FYNNEI in the germline V gene. Trimming left V 11 bases short and J 9 bases short, with 23 bases between. The CDR3 sequence is 13 residues long. As DNA, the CDR3 is TGTGCCGGGCAGGTTCGGACCCGGGACTGGCAGTACTTC. Protein product: CAGQVRTRDWQYF.

This chain connects TRBV6-6 to TRBJ2-7; D remains ambiguous. The CDR3 spans 11 residues. V shed 11 bases and J shed 6 bases, with 14 bases lying between them. Per the germline V gene, CDR1 is MNHNY and CDR2 is SVGAGI (reference sequence). DNA for the CDR3: TGTGCCTCCCTACGCGCCTCCGAGCAGTACTTC. Its protein product is CASLRASEQYF.

V and J are TRBV18 and TRBJ2-7; D possibly corresponds to TRBD2 (6 bases). Deletions cut 6 bases from V and 4 bases from J, with 10 bases between. The CDR3 is 12 residues long. Germline loops: CDR1 KGHSH, CDR2 LQKENI. The CDR3 coding sequence is TGTGCCAGCTCTCCCGGGAGATACGAGCAGTACTTC. Residues: CASSPGRYEQYF. Looking up the rest from reference TRBV18 and TRBJ2-7 gives the full variable domain: NAGVMQNPRHLVRRRGQEARLRCSPMKGHSHVYWYRQLPEEGLKFMVYLQKENIIDESGMPKERFSAEFPKEGPSILRIQQVVRGDSAAYFCASSPGRYEQYFGPGTRLTVT.

The V gene is TRBV5-4, the J gene TRBJ2-1, with TRBD1 identical over 7 bases. Germline trimming cut 4 bases from V and 5 bases from J; bases unmatched to any gene: 9. The CDR3 covers 15 residues. In germline, CDR1 is SGHNT, CDR2 YYREEE (reference sequence). The CDR3 nucleotides are TGTGCCAGCAGCCAAGACAGGGTTCGCCACAATGAGCAGTTCTTC. Protein: CASSQDRVRHNEQFF. Complete variable domain (other parts from reference TRBV5-4 and TRBJ2-1): ETGVTQSPTHLIKTRGQQVTLRCSSQSGHNTVSWYQQALGQGPQFIFQYYREEENGRGNFPPRFSGLQFPNYSSELNVNALELDDSALYLCASSQDRVRHNEQFFGPGTRLTVL.

This clone was recorded once. The chain combines TRBV5-1 with TRBJ2-3; 13 bases agree with TRBD2. The CDR3 spans 16 residues. Germline CDR1 is SGHRS and CDR2 is YFSETQ. J was trimmed by 6 bases and V by 4 bases; bases with no gene match: 8. The CDR3 sequence is CASSVGLAGSADTQYF. The CDR3 DNA follows: TGCGCCAGCAGCGTGGGACTAGCGGGGAGCGCCGATACGCAGTATTTT.

The V gene is TRBV7-8, the J gene TRBJ1-2, with 11 bases that match TRBD1. This CDR3 is built from 15 residues. The germline V gene encodes CDR1 SGHVS and CDR2 FQNEAQ. V lost 2 bases to trimming and J lost 8 bases; unmatched junction nucleotides: 7. For the CDR3, the DNA is TGTGCCAGCAGCTTACGGGACAGGGGGACGGGGGGCTACACCTTC. Its protein product is CASSLRDRGTGGYTF.

This chain links TRBV4-1 with TRBJ1-4; the D gene is possibly TRBD1 (5 bases). From germline, CDR1 is MGHRA and CDR2 YSYEKL. V was trimmed by 4 bases and J by 3 bases, leaving 21 bases between them. CDR3 length equals 18 residues. The CDR3, as DNA: TGCGCCAGCAGCCTCACTCTGGGGGGGTTGAACCCTAATGAAAAACTGTTTTTT. Its translation: CASSLTLGGLNPNEKLFF.

This chain links TRBV6-1 with TRBJ1-2, with TRBD1 matching 7 bases. The germline gives CDR1 MNHNS, CDR2 SASEGT. V trimming: 5 bases; J trimming: 0 bases; junction bases outside the gene matches: 3. The CDR3 is 14 amino acids. The CDR3 here is CASSWGTANYGYTF. The CDR3 DNA follows: TGTGCCAGCAGTTGGGGGACAGCTAACTATGGCTACACCTTC.

This clone has a single count. The chain recombines TRBV2 with TRBJ2-2; TRBD1 aligns across 9 bases. J was trimmed by 2 bases and V by 7 bases; bases with no gene match: 11. Germline loops: CDR1 SNHLY, CDR2 FYNNEI. This CDR3 is built from 17 residues. The CDR3 bases are TGTGCCAGCATCCAGACAGGGGGAGGTCCTAACACCGGGGAGCTGTTTTTT. This translates into CASIQTGGGPNTGELFF.

The CDR3 here is CASSVSAGGRDEQYF. The CDR3 bases are TGTGCCAGCAGCGTCTCAGCGGGGGGGCGCGACGAGCAGTACTTC. The V and J genes are TRBV9 and TRBJ2-7; 10 nucleotides line up with TRBD2. V dropped 2 bases and J dropped 5; count of bases not matched to a gene: 7. The germline CDR1 and CDR2 sequences are SGDLS and YYNGEE. The CDR3 totals 15 residues.

The CDR3 reads CASSLDIWGQSPLHF. In DNA, the CDR3 is TGTGCCAGCAGCTTAGATATCTGGGGACAGTCACCCCTCCACTTT. The chain combines TRBV7-9 with TRBJ1-6, with 7 bases that match TRBD1. Germline values: CDR1 SEHNR, CDR2 FQNEAQ (reference sequence). The CDR3 length is 15 residues. Trimming at V came to 1 base and at J to 10 bases, leaving 7 bases not matched to a gene.

V gene TRBV30 combines with J gene TRBJ1-2, with a tentative D call TRBD1 (6 bases). V was clipped by 1 base and J by 8 bases, with 11 bases between them. This CDR3 is built from 12 residues. Germline V gene lookup returns CDR1 GTSNPN and CDR2 SVGIG (reference sequence). CDR3 sequence: CAWSERDNGYTF. As DNA, the CDR3 is TGTGCCTGGAGTGAAAGGGACAACGGCTACACCTTC.

The chain uses TRBV7-9 and TRBJ1-1; tentatively, D is TRBD1 (5 bases). Germline V gene data show CDR1 as SEHNR and CDR2 as FQNEAQ (reference sequence). The CDR3 runs 14 residues. Deletions cut 4 bases from V and 3 bases from J, with 12 bases between. The CDR3 DNA is TGTGCCAGCAGCTATACCGGGACTGACACTGAAGCTTTCTTT. It translates to CASSYTGTDTEAFF.

Notes on this clone: Other nucleotide sequences in the sample specify the same CDR3. The chain uses TRBV28 and TRBJ1-4; D is ambiguous. This CDR3 has 15 residues. V lost 6 bases and J 0 bases, leaving 11 bases between the germline ends. Germline loops: CDR1 MDHEN, CDR2 SYDVKM. CDR3 sequence (DNA): TGTGCCAGCAGCCTCGAGGGAGCAACTAATGAAAAACTGTTTTTT. Encoded protein: CASSLEGATNEKLFF.

This clone was recorded only once. This sequence joins TRBV28 and TRBJ1-2; D unresolved. The CDR3 has 12 amino acids. Germline CDR1 reads MDHEN; CDR2 reads SYDVKM. V lost 5 bases and J lost 3, with 7 bases in between. This CDR3 reads CASSPFYYGYTF. CDR3 DNA sequence: TGTGCCAGCAGTCCCTTCTACTATGGCTACACCTTC.

There are a few counts of this clone. V is TRBV6-1 and J is TRBJ1-5, with TRBD1 identical over 10 bases. The germline gives CDR1 MNHNS, CDR2 SASEGT. The CDR3 loop spans 14 amino acids. The junction had 6 bases not matched to a gene; V was cut back by 8 bases and J by 5 bases. DNA of the CDR3: TGTGCCAGCCAACGGGACAGGGGATATCAGCCCCAGCATTTT. It translates to CASQRDRGYQPQHF.

This sequence joins TRBV9 and TRBJ2-2; 12 nucleotides line up with TRBD2. The CDR3 sequence is 17 residues long. V dropped 0 bases and J dropped 6; count of bases not matched to a gene: 6. Per germline, CDR1 SGDLS and CDR2 YYNGEE. Here the CDR3 reads CASSVARLAGGAGELFF. CDR3 bases: TGTGCCAGCAGCGTAGCTCGTCTAGCGGGGGGGGCCGGGGAGCTGTTTTTT.

The CDR3 sequence: CASSQGHSGGGETQYF. For the CDR3, the DNA is TGCGCCAGCAGCCAAGGCCATTCGGGGGGTGGGGAGACCCAGTACTTC. The rearrangement joins TRBV4-1 to TRBJ2-5, with 7 bases identical to TRBD2. Germline V gene lookup returns CDR1 MGHRA and CDR2 YSYEKL. V gave up 1 base and J gave up 5 bases; unmatched junction bases: 10. There are 16 residues in the CDR3.

The chain links TRBV6-6 to TRBJ2-7, with 7 bases aligning to TRBD2. There are 12 residues in the CDR3. V lost 9 bases, J lost 3 bases, and 5 bases stayed unmatched. Germline values: CDR1 MNHNY, CDR2 SVGAGI (reference sequence). CDR3 residues: CASRPSGYEQYF. For the CDR3, the DNA is TGTGCCAGTAGGCCTAGCGGCTACGAGCAGTACTTC.